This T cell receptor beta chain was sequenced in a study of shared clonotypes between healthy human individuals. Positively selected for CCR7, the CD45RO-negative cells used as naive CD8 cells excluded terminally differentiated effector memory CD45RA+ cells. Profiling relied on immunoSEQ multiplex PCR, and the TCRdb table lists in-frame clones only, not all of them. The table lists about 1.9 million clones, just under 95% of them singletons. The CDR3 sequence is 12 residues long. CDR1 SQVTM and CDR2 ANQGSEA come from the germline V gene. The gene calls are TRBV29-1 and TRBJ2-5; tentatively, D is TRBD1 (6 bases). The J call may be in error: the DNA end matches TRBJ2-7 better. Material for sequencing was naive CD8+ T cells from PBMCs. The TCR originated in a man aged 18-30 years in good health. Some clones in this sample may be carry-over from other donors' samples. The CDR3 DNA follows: TGCAGCGTTGAGGACAGCACCTACGAGCAGTACTTC. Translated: CSVEDSTYEQYF.